This T cell receptor beta chain was sequenced during a study of blood T cell repertoires in COVID-19. At the level of the study: Samples of COVID-19 (acute and convalescent) were obtained from the United States, Italy and Spain. T cells, B-cell-depleted T cells, or PBMCs supplied cDNA or gDNA.

The CDR3 is 19 residues long. CDR1 and CDR2 (germline): SGHTA, FQGNSA. The ends lost 5 bases at V and 2 bases at J; junction bases unmatched: 13. Authors' methods: Reference gene primer amplification in the assay estimated nucleated cell counts. The repertoire was sequenced with immunoSEQ multiplex PCR; TCRdb's copy has only in-frame clones and lacks some. From that table come the V and J calls and clone size; the DNA was used to work out D and trimming. The profile shows tens of thousands of clones, about four fifths of them singletons. The genes are TRBV7-2 and TRBJ1-6; 9 bases fit TRBD1. The sequenced sample consisted of peripheral blood. This receptor was obtained from a human donor in a cohort sampled during active COVID-19. CDR3: CASSVEGQGFITYNSPLHF. For the CDR3, the DNA is TGTGCCAGCAGCGTTGAGGGACAGGGTTTTATAACCTATAATTCACCCCTCCACTTT.